This T cell receptor beta chain was profiled in a study of T cells in Graves' hyperthyroidism and ophthalmopathy. Overall study results and limits: Patients with ophthalmopathy were separated from those with stable hyperthyroidism by a 13 V-J model.

From germline, CDR1 is MDHEN and CDR2 SYDVKM. The junction had 6 bases not matched to a gene; V was cut back by 7 bases and J by 4 bases. The CDR3 length is 15 residues. Amplification yielded TCR beta CDR3 regions, with RNA transcripts as the source. First-round RT-PCR targeting the TCR CDR3 was performed with the HTBI primer set. TCRdb reprocessed the multiplex PCR reads via MiXCR and lists one record per CDR3 protein. This table holds hundreds of thousands of distinct CDR3 sequences, approximately 16% found once. This clonotype appeared a few times. Its antigen is not known. Specimen: blood. The genes are TRBV28 and TRBJ2-1; TRBD2 matches 11 bases. The clonotype originates from a woman aged 18 to 35 with Graves' hyperthyroidism. The CDR3 spells CASIPGTSGYNEQFF. Written as DNA, the CDR3 is TGTGCCAGCATCCCGGGGACTAGCGGATACAATGAGCAGTTCTTC. The full variable domain, rest sourced from reference TRBV28 and TRBJ2-1, is DVKVTQSSRYLVKRTGEKVFLECVQDMDHENMFWYRQDPGLGLRLIYFSYDVKMKEKGDIPEGYSVSREKKERFSLILESASTNQTSMYLCASIPGTSGYNEQFFGPGTRLTVL.